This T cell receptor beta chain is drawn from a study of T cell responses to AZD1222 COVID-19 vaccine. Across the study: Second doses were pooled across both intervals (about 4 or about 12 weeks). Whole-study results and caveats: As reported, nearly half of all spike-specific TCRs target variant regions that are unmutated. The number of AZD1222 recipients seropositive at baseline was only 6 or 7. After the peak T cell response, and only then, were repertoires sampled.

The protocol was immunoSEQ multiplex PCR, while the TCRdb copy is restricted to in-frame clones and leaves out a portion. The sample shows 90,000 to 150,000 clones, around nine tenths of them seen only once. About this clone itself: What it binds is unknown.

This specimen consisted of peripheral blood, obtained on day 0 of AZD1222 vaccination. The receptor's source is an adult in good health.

The CDR3 here is CASSLIRGEYGYTF. The CDR3, as DNA: TGTGCCAGCAGCTTGATTCGGGGGGAATATGGCTACACCTTC. This chain joins TRBV5-4 and TRBJ1-2; D may be TRBD1 (5 bases). V lost 1 base, J lost 5 bases, and 12 bases lay in between. The CDR3 is made up of 14 amino acids. The V gene's germline CDR1 is SGHNT and CDR2 YYREEE (reference sequence). Complete variable domain (other parts from reference TRBV5-4 and TRBJ1-2): ETGVTQSPTHLIKTRGQQVTLRCSSQSGHNTVSWYQQALGQGPQFIFQYYREEENGRGNFPPRFSGLQFPNYSSELNVNALELDDSALYLCASSLIRGEYGYTFGSGTRLTVV.